What follows are 2 T cell receptor beta chains derived from one specimen sequenced in a study of blood T cell repertoires in COVID-19. Clones were sequenced by immunoSEQ multiplex PCR, and TCRdb holds only the in-frame ones, with some missing. The data contain about 180,000 clones, 70% to 90% of them seen just once; the ten biggest clones take up around a sixth. Sequencing was performed on peripheral blood. Source of these receptors: a person between 65 and 79 years old with COVID-19, enrolled during active disease.

The chain combines TRBV27 with TRBJ2-1; 9 bases map to TRBD2. Trimming took 3 bases from V and 8 from J; bases not matched to a gene: 14. The germline CDR1 and CDR2 sequences are MNHEY and SMNVEV (reference sequence). The CDR3 is 17 amino acids. The CDR3 sequence is CASSFISFSGSGDEQFF. CDR3 in DNA: TGTGCCAGCAGTTTTATATCGTTTAGCGGGAGTGGGGATGAGCAGTTCTTC.

The chain couples TRBV6-5 to TRBJ2-6; D gene unclear. CDR3 length equals 14 residues. The germline CDR1 and CDR2 sequences are MNHEY and SVGAGI. Trimming removed 4 bases from V and 0 bases from J, with 4 bases in between. The CDR3 DNA sequence: TGTGCCAGCAGTTCTAGCTCTGGGGCCAACGTCCTGACTTTC. This sequence encodes CASSSSSGANVLTF.